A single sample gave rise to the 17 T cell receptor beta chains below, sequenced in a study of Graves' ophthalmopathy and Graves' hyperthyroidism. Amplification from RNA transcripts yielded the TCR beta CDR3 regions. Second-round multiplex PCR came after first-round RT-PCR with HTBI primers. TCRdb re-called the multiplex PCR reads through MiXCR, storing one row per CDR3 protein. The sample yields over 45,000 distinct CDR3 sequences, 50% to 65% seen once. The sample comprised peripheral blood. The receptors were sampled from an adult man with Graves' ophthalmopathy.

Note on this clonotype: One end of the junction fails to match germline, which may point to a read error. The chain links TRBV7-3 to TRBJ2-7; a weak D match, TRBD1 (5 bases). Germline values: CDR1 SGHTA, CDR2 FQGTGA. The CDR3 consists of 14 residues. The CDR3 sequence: CASSLAGKSYEQYF. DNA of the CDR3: TGTGCCAGTAGCTTAGCAGGGAAGTCTTACGAGCAGTACTTC.

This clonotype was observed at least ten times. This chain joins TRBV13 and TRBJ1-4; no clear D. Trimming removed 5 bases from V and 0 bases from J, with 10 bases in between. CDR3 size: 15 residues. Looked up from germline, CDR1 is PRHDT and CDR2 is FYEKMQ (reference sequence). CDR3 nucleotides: TGTGCCAGCAGCGCTACAGCCTCAACTAATGAAAAACTGTTTTTT. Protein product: CASSATASTNEKLFF. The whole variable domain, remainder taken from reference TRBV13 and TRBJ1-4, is AAGVIQSPRHLIKEKRETATLKCYPIPRHDTVYWYQQGPGQDPQFLISFYEKMQSDKGSIPDRFSAQQFSDYHSELNMSSLELGDSALYFCASSATASTNEKLFFGSGTQLSVL.

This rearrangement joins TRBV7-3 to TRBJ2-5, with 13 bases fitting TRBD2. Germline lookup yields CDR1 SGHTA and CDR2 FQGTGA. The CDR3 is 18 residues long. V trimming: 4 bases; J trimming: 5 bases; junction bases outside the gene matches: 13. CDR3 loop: CASSSLTSGGAGEETQYF. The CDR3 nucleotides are TGTGCCAGCAGCTCCCTTACTAGCGGGGGGGCCGGAGAGGAGACCCAGTACTTC. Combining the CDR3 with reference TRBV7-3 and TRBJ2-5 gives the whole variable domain GAGVSQTPSNKVTEKGKYVELRCDPISGHTALYWYRQSLGQGPEFLIYFQGTGAADDSGLPNDRFFAVRPEGSVSTLKIQRTERGDSAVYLCASSSLTSGGAGEETQYFGPGTRLLVL.

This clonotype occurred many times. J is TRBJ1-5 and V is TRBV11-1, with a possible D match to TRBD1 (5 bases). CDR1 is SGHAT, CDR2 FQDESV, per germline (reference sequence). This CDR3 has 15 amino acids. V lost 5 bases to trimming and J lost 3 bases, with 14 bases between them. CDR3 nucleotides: TGTGCCAGCAGCCCAGGAACGGGGACCAATCAGCCCCAGCATTTT. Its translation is CASSPGTGTNQPQHF. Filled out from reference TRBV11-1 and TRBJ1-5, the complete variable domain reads EAEVAQSPRYKITEKSQAVAFWCDPISGHATLYWYRQILGQGPELLVQFQDESVVDDSQLPKDRFSAERLKGVDSTLKIQPAELGDSAMYLCASSPGTGTNQPQHFGDGTRLSIL.

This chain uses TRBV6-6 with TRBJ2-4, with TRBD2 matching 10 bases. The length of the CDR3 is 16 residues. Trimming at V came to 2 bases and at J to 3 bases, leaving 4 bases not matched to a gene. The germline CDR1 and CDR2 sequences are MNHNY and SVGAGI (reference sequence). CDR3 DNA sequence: TGTGCCAGCAGTTACGTAACTAGCGGGGACAAAAACATTCAGTACTTC. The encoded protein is CASSYVTSGDKNIQYF.

CDR3 amino acids: CASSNRGSRDLGEQFF. The CDR3 DNA follows: TGTGCCAGCAGTAACAGGGGATCCCGGGACCTCGGTGAGCAGTTCTTC. The chain uses TRBV2 and TRBJ2-1; 7 bases map to TRBD1. From germline, CDR1 is SNHLY and CDR2 FYNNEI. This CDR3 contains 16 residues. The junction had 16 bases not matched to a gene; V was cut back by 5 bases and J by 9 bases.

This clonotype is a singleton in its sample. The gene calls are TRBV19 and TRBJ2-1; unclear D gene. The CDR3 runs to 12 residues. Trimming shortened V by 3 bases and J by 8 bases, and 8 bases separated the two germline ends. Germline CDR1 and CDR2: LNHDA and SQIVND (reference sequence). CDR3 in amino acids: CASSIYRDEQFF. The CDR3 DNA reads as TGTGCCAGTAGTATTTATCGGGATGAGCAGTTCTTC. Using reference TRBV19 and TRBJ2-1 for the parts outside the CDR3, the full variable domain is DGGITQSPKYLFRKEGQNVTLSCEQNLNHDAMYWYRQDPGQGLRLIYYSQIVNDFQKGDIAEGYSVSREKKESFPLTVTSAQKNPTAFYLCASSIYRDEQFFGPGTRLTVL.

The CDR3 region has the DNA TGCAGTCGGCGGATCAACAGGGAAATGAACACTGAAGCTTTCTTT. Protein product: CSRRINREMNTEAFF. This chain links TRBV20-1 with TRBJ1-1; tentatively, D is TRBD1 (6 bases). The germline V and J ends were trimmed by 8 bases and 0 bases, with 19 bases remaining between them. This CDR3 has 15 amino acids. Germline CDR1 reads DFQATT; CDR2 reads SNEGSKA (reference sequence).

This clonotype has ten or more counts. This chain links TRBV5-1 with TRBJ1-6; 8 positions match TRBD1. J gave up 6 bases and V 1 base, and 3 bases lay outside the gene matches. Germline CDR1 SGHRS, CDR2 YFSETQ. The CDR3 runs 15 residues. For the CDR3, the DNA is TGCGCCAGCAGCTTGTCAGGGGGCTCTAATTCACCCCTCCACTTT. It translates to CASSLSGGSNSPLHF.

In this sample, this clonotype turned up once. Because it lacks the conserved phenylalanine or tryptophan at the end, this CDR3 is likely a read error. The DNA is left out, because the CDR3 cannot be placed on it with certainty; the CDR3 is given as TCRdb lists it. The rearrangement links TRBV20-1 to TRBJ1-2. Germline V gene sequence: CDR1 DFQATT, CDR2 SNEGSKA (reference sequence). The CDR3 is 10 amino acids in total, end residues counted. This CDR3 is CSARDSGRSL.

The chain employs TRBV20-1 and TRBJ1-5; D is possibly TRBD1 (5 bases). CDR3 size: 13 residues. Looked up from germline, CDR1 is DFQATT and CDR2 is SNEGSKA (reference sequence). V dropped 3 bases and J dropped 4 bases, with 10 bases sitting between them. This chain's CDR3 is CSASPQGNQPQHF. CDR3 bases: TGCAGTGCTAGCCCGCAGGGTAATCAGCCCCAGCATTTT.

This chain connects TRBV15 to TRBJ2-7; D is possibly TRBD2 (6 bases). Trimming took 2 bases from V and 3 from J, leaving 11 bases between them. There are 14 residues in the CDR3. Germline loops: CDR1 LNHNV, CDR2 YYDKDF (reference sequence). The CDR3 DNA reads TGTGCCACCAGCAGACGCGGGGATATCTACGAGCAGTACTTC. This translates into CATSRRGDIYEQYF.

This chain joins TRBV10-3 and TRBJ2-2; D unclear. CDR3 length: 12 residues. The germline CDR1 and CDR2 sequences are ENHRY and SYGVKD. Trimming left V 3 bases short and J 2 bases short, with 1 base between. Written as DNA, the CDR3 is TGTGCCATCAGTGATAACACCGGGGAGCTGTTTTTT. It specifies CAISDNTGELFF.

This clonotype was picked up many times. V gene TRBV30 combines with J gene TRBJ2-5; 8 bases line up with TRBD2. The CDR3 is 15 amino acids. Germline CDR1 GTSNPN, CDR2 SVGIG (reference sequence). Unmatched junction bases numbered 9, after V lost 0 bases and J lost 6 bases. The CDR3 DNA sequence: TGTGCCTGGAGTGTACCGGGACTAGGGAAACAGACCCAGTACTTC. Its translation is CAWSVPGLGKQTQYF.

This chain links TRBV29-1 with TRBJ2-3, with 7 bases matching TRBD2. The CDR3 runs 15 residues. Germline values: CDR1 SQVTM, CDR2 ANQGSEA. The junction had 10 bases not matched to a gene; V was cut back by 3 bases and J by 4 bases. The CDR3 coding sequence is TGCAGCGTTGATGGCGCGGGAGTCCCTGCAGATACGCAGTATTTT. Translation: CSVDGAGVPADTQYF.

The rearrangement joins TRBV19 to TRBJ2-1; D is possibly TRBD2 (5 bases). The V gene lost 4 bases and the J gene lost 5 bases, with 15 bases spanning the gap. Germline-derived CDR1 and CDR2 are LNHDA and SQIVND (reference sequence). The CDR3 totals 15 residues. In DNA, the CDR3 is TGTGCCAGTAGTAGCAGAGGTCGGCGGGACAATGAGCAGTTCTTC. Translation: CASSSRGRRDNEQFF.

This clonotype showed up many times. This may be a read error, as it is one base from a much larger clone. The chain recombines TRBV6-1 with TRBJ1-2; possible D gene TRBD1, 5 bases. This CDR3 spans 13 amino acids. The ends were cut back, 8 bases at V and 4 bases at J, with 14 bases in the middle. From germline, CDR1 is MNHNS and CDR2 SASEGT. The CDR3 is CASPGRSVYGYTF. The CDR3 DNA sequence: TGTGCCAGCCCGGGACGGAGCGTCTATGGCTACACCTTC.